This T cell receptor beta chain was captured in a study of blood T cell repertoires in COVID-19. Study information: Material from acute and convalescent COVID-19 was sourced from the United States, Italy and Spain. From T cells, B-cell-depleted T cells, or PBMCs came the material, which was cDNA or gDNA.

As processed by the authors: Reference gene primers were amplified, and this amplification served to estimate nucleated cell counts. Assay: immunoSEQ multiplex PCR; the TCRdb copy retains only in-frame clones and omits some. V and J calls and clone size come straight from that table; D and trimming were deduced from the DNA. The table lists 180,000 or so clones, around 87% of them singletons. Germline CDR1 SGHTA, CDR2 FQGTGA. Trimming cost V 5 bases and J 5 bases; bases outside gene matches: 11. The length of the CDR3 is 17 residues. The receptor's source is a man aged 50-59 years with acute or convalescent COVID-19. Source material: peripheral blood. The chain uses TRBV7-3 and TRBJ2-3; 12 positions match TRBD2. CDR3 amino acids: CASSPSALAGGLDTQYF. The CDR3 DNA is TGTGCCAGCAGCCCTTCCGCACTAGCGGGGGGTTTAGATACGCAGTATTTT.